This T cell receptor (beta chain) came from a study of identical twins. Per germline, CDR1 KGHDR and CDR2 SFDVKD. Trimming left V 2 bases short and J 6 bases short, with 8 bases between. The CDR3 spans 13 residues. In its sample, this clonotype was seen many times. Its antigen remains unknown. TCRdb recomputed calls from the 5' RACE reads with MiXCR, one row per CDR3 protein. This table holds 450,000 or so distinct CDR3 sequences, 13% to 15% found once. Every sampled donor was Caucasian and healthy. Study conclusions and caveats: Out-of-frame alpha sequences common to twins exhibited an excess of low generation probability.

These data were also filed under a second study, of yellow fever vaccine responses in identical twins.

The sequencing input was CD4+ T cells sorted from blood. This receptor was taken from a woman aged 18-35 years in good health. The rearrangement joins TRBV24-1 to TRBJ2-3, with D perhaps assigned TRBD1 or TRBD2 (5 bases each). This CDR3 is CATSDSGADTQYF. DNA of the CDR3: TGTGCCACCAGTGATTCCGGGGCGGATACGCAGTATTTT.